This T cell receptor (beta chain) was sequenced for a study of T cell changes during pregnancy in multiple sclerosis. Only one count was recorded for this clone. The ends were cut back, 5 bases at V and 3 bases at J, with 13 bases in the middle. CDR3 length: 14 residues. Germline V gives CDR1 LNHDA, CDR2 SQIVND (reference sequence). The repertoire was sequenced with immunoSEQ multiplex PCR; TCRdb's copy has only in-frame clones and lacks some. The profile shows 130,000 or so clones, approximately 94% of them singletons. The clonotype was recovered from a female donor with multiple sclerosis, enrolled in a pregnancy study. The material sequenced was peripheral blood, taken before pregnancy. The chain recombines TRBV19 with TRBJ2-5; possibly TRBD1 for D (5 bases). The CDR3 bases are TGTGCCAGTAGTCCCCTTCCGACAGAAGAGACCCAGTACTTC. Translated: CASSPLPTEETQYF. Filled out from reference TRBV19 and TRBJ2-5, the complete variable domain reads DGGITQSPKYLFRKEGQNVTLSCEQNLNHDAMYWYRQDPGQGLRLIYYSQIVNDFQKGDIAEGYSVSREKKESFPLTVTSAQKNPTAFYLCASSPLPTEETQYFGPGTRLLVL.